This T cell receptor beta chain was captured in a study of cytomegalovirus exposure and HLA in healthy donors (dated by TCRdb to the late 2010s). Regarding the complete study: In an earlier analysis of approximately 500 of the donors, 276 Gb of sequence data and 90 million to 130 million unique TCR beta sequences from about 179 million T cells were reported. Roughly 300 gigabases of sequencing data and approximately 84 million unique TCR sequences were included in an early release covering about 620 HLA-typed donors. Of the roughly 430 genotyped donors, roughly 80% fell in the genetic ancestry cluster associated with self-reported Caucasian donors. The aim of the study was to test whether cataloging public T cell receptors could identify signatures of past pathogen exposure. The T cell repertoires of around 730 subjects were profiled by immunosequencing and related to cytomegalovirus serostatus. Along with the approximately 670-subject first cohort, a separate validation cohort of over a hundred different subjects was used. To predict cytomegalovirus infection status, the study combined high-throughput TCR immunosequencing, statistical association of individual TCRs with disease status, and machine learning. A later analysis re-examined previously published TCR beta repertoires from roughly 720 donors and added high-resolution HLA genotyping to investigate patterns of TCR occurrence. Rather than drawing on any new phenotypic data, the later analysis identified candidate immune exposures from TCR beta sequences and the way those sequences occurred across donors. An earlier analysis of roughly 580 of the donors used high-throughput TCR beta sequencing to judge whether each TCR beta V gene segment behaved as functional or pseudogenic. Donor age, sex, ethnicity and CMV serostatus were compiled alongside the repertoire data. Genome-wide SNP genotypes for about 65% of the 666 donors were used in a later genetic analysis, which treated that subset as a discovery cohort. Every repertoire in the discovery cohort had been generated on one and the same sequencing platform. HLA typing included class I and class II loci at four-digit resolution. Typing coverage varied by locus: roughly 629-640 donors for A, B, C, DRB1 and DQB1; roughly 510 for DQA1; more than 600 for DPA1; more than 450 for DPB1. Four or five DR-DQ haplotypes were treated as single units for association and clustering because of strong linkage in the cohort. Among some 410 genotyped donors of the cohort, an average of approximately 240,000 unique TCR beta nucleotide sequences was sequenced per donor, of which roughly 17% were non-productive.

Libraries came from the immunoSEQ multiplex PCR assay. For the multiplex PCR, a mixture combining 60 forward primers for TCR Vbeta segments and 13 reverse primers for TCR Jbeta segments was used. A multiplex PCR assay on genomic DNA amplified the CDR3 region of rearranged TCR beta genes. The Illumina HiSeq System was used to sequence the amplified TCR beta libraries as 87-base-pair reads. In the paper's pipeline: A later analysis counted approximately 74 million unique TCR beta chains across the 550 to 750 repertoires, and about 10 million of these chains were shared by at least two donors. Raw reads were error-corrected and collapsed into unique sequences with a nearest-neighbor algorithm that merged closely related sequences to remove PCR and sequencing errors. V, D and J gene segments were assigned by aligning CDR3 sequences to IMGT reference sequences. For a sequence to be retained, at least a six-nucleotide match to both a V gene segment and a J gene segment was required. A rearrangement counted as productive if the CDR3 had no stop codons and remained in frame with V and J, and every other rearrangement counted as non-productive. CDR3 was defined according to IMGT convention as the region running from the second conserved V-encoded cysteine to the conserved J-encoded phenylalanine. Sequences without an unambiguous match to a single V gene segment were excluded from the earlier analysis of several hundred of the donors. An earlier analysis of under 750 of the donors called V segments functional above 56.7% productive rearrangements and segregating when the between-donor standard deviation exceeded 5%. A statistical classification framework was built to diagnose cytomegalovirus status from the catalog of TCR beta chain sequences. In a later analysis, V and J genes were assigned by comparing TCR nucleotide sequences against IMGT/GENE-DB human TR gene sequences. The TCRdist pipeline was used in a later analysis to assign CDR3 sequences and most-parsimonious VDJ recombination scenarios. In a later analysis, each TCR beta chain was defined by its CDR3 amino acid sequence together with its V-gene family, and reads without a unique V-gene family were excluded. A later analysis removed several hundred highly shared, low-generation-probability nucleotide sequences to deal with suspected cross-contamination and a sequencing artifact. In a later analysis, a clonal expansion index was calculated for each public chain from normalized within-repertoire ranks of inferred template counts. Generation probabilities in a later analysis came from a VDJ recombination model fitted to out-of-frame rearrangements, and those results were checked against IGoR. Hypergeometric tests were used in a later analysis to score TCR-TCR, TCR-HLA and TCR-CMV co-occurrence, with a repertoire-size bias correction applied to the TCR pairs. In a later analysis, false discovery rates were estimated by permuting HLA or CMV assignments 20 times. In a later analysis, co-occurring TCRs were grouped using DBSCAN, with TCRdist sequence similarity added in when clustering inside HLA-allele-positive subsets. Co-occurrence clustering excluded repertoires with fewer than 30,000 or more than 120,000 public chains, plus five with anomalous nucleotide sharing. The source is immuneACCESS, and TCRdb retained only in-frame sequences with V and J called. Part of the clones is not carried over; for the studies checked, unresolved V genes explain less than half of this, and the remainder is unexplained. Clone size and V and J calls were adopted from that table, with D and trimming inferred from the DNA. For this sample there are about 120,000 clones; 65% to 85% appear just once. The ten biggest clones cover over 0.2% of the sample.

Overall results and qualifications from the work: Compared with equally common non-associated chains, HLA-associated TCR beta chains in a later analysis were more clonally expanded and had lower generation probabilities. A further reported finding was that TCR beta sequences accurately predicted the HLA-A and HLA-B alleles for most subjects in the first cohort. In this cohort, only TCR beta chains were sequenced, and detectable features were limited by the absence of alpha or paired-chain data. Several of the top co-occurrence clusters appeared to be linked to parvovirus B19, influenza, CMV and Epstein-Barr virus, according to a later analysis. Correlated functional status among segregating V segments might be attributable to linkage disequilibrium, but an unknown experimental factor could not be ruled out. The 87-base-pair reads could not distinguish some IMGT-functional V segments, including TRBV6-2 and TRBV6-3, so those segments were excluded. A total of 150 to 200 TCR beta chains were listed by the study as associated with cytomegalovirus. Because counts were too low, seventeen rarely observed V segments, including chromosome 9 orphons, were excluded from the earlier analysis of 587 of the donors. For the cohort, immune exposure information was limited to CMV serostatus. The classifier was reported to diagnose cytomegalovirus status with high specificity and sensitivity in both the original and validation cohorts. According to a later genetic analysis, donors in an Asian-associated ancestry cluster had fewer N-insertions in productive TCRs than the approximately 700-donor mean. In a later genetic analysis, a missense DCLRE1C variant was associated with V-gene and J-gene trimming of TCR beta chains, and the association was replicated in an independent cohort. While some public TCRs were present in many individuals, most TCR sequences turned up only very rarely across donors. The presence/absence analyses assumed that sequencing depth was roughly uniform across donors, and that assumption may not be true. A group of highly shared sequence variants was considered likely to be a technical artifact of the sequencing pipeline. The authors suggested that the approach could potentially be extended to other disease states and immunological phenotypes. In a later analysis, the rate of TCR association differed among HLA loci, with DRB1 alleles having the most associated TCRs and HLA-C alleles having the fewest. A few of the identified cytomegalovirus-associated TCR beta chains were confirmed in vitro to be specific for cytomegalovirus antigens. When HLA alleles, especially DR and DQ, strongly co-occurred, attributing TCR associations to individual alleles was difficult. Most CMV-associated TCR beta chains appeared to be HLA-restricted in a later analysis, and the HLA associations seemed to be driven largely by CMV exposure. Broadly in line with IMGT annotations, most TCR beta V segments showed up in productive rearrangements about 90% or about 30% of the time in an earlier analysis of approximately 640 of the donors. In a later analysis, around 17,000 TCR beta sequences were associated with specific HLA alleles at a false discovery rate of 0.05. Because some donors lacked HLA typing at each locus, the association tests relied only on the typed subset.

This clone was observed a handful of times. Its antigen is still unknown. One base away there is no much larger clone; base qualities are not given. The cohort consisted of 650 to 850 healthy bone marrow donors. Cohort members were all nominally healthy when sampled, although unrecorded immune exposures were likely present. The donor was CMV seronegative and belonged to the group of 352 seronegative cohort members. Each donor provided a peripheral blood sample, and peripheral blood mononuclear cells were used for TCR beta sequencing. Genomic DNA extraction from the blood cell samples was performed with the Qiagen DNeasy Blood Extraction Kit. Trimming removed 0 bases from V and 4 bases from J, leaving 12 bases between the germline ends. According to the germline V gene (reference sequence), CDR1 reads LNHNV and CDR2 reads YYDKDF. The CDR3, cysteine through phenylalanine, is 15 amino acids long. Just CDR3 DNA is preserved here, 45 bases in frame from base 1.

The sequence came from a man aged 45-60 years in good health and CMV-seronegative. The sample was PBMCs. The chain was built from TRBV15 and TRBJ1-1; confidence is insufficient to name the D gene. The CDR3 loop reads CATSRDQELPTEAFF. The DNA is TGTGCCACCAGCAGAGATCAAGAGCTACCCACTGAAGCTTTCTTT. Extended through the reference TRBV15 and TRBJ1-1 proteins, this CDR3 yields the full variable domain: DAMVIQNPRYQVTQFGKPVTLSCSQTLNHNVMYWYQQKSSQAPKLLFHYYDKDFNNEADTPDNFQSRRPNTSFCFLDIRSPGLGDTAMYLCATSRDQELPTEAFFGQGTRLTVV.